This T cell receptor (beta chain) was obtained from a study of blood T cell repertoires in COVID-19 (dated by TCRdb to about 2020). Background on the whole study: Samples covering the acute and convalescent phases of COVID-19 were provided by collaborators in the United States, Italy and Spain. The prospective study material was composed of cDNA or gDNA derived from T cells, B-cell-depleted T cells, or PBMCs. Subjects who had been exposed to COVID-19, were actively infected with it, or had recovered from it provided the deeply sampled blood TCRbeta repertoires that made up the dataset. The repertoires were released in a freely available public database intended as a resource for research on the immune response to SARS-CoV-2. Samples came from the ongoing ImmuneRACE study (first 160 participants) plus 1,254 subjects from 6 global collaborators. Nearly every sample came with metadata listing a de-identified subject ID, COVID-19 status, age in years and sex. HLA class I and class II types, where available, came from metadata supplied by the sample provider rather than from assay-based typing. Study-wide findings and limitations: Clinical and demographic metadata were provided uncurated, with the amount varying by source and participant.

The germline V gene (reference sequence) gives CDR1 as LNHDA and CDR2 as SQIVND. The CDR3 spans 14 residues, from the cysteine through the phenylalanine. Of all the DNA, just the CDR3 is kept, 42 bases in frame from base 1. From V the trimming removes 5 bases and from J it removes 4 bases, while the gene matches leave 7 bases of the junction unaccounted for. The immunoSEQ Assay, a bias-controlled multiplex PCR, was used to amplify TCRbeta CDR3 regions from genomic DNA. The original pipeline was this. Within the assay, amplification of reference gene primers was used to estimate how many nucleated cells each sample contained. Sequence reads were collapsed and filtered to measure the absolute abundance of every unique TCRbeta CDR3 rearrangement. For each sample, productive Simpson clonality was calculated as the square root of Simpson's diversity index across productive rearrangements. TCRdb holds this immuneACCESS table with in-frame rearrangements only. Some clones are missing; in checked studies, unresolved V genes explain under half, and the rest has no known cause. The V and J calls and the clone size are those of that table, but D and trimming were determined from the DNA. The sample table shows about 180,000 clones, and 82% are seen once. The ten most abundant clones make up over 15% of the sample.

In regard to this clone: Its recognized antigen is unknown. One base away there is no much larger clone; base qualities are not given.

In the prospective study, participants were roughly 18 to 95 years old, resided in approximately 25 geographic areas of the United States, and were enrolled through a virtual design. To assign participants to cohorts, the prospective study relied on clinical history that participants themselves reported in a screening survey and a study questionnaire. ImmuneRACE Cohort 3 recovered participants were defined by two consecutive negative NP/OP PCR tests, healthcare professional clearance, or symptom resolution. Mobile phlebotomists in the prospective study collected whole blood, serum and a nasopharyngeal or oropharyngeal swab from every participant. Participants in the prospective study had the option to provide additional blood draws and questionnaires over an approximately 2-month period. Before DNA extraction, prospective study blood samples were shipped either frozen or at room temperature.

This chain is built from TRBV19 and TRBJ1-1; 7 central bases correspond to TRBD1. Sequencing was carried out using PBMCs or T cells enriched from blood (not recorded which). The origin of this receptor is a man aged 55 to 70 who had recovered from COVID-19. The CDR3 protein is CASSLTGRLTEAFF. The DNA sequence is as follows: TGTGCCAGTAGTCTGACAGGGAGGCTCACTGAAGCTTTCTTT. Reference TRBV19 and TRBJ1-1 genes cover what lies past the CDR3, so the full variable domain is DGGITQSPKYLFRKEGQNVTLSCEQNLNHDAMYWYRQDPGQGLRLIYYSQIVNDFQKGDIAEGYSVSREKKESFPLTVTSAQKNPTAFYLCASSLTGRLTEAFFGQGTRLTVV.